This entry lists 9 T cell receptor beta chains sequenced from one sample in a study of naive and memory T cell subsets. Two oligonucleotides, mixed equimolar, formed the beta constant-region primer covering TRBC1 and TRBC2. The ligated cDNA underwent four PCR rounds using SP2 and nested alpha and beta constant-region primers. TCRdb reprocessed the UMI-ligation and nested PCR reads via MiXCR and lists one record per CDR3 protein. The profile shows around 83,000 distinct CDR3 sequences, 11% of them singletons. Their cognate antigens are unknown. Notes on the study in general: A few larger clonotypes appeared in naive repertoires, especially CD8, possibly memory cells re-expressing CD45RA.

Sample: naive CD4+ T cells from blood. These TCRs come from a human donor in good health.

This clonotype occurred many times. The chain carries TRBV29-1 and TRBJ2-7; D unresolved. The CDR3 spans 13 residues. Trimming stripped 4 bases from V and 1 base from J, with 11 bases between. Looked up from germline, CDR1 is SQVTM and CDR2 is ANQGSEA. The CDR3 DNA reads TGCAGCGTTGGAAGGCGCCTTTCCTACGAGCAGTACTTC. Encoded protein: CSVGRRLSYEQYF.

The chain is built from TRBV28 and TRBJ2-7; D unresolved. Trimming cost V 7 bases and J 0 bases, with 4 bases left between them. CDR3 length: 11 amino acids. Per the germline V gene, CDR1 is MDHEN and CDR2 is SYDVKM. The CDR3 sequence is CASTRSYEQYF. The CDR3 nucleotides read TGTGCCAGCACCCGCTCCTACGAGCAGTACTTC.

In its sample, this clonotype was seen a few times. The genes are TRBV6-4 and TRBJ1-1, with D possibly TRBD1 on 6 matching bases. Per germline, CDR1 MRHNA and CDR2 SNTAGT. The CDR3 contains 13 residues. The CDR3 here is CAYGGGGPTEAFF. The DNA for the CDR3 is TGTGCGTACGGCGGTGGGGGCCCCACTGAAGCTTTCTTT.

This rearrangement joins TRBV14 to TRBJ2-4; perhaps TRBD1 as D (5 bases). The CDR3 length is 13 residues. The ends were cut back, 1 base at V and 6 bases at J, with 7 bases in the middle. Germline V gives CDR1 SGHDN, CDR2 FVKESK. The CDR3 sequence: CASSQGGPNIQYF. In nucleotides, the CDR3 is TGTGCCAGCAGCCAAGGGGGCCCAAACATTCAGTACTTC.

This clonotype has only a few counts. This chain joins TRBV5-1 and TRBJ2-7; unclear D gene. Germline V gene sequence: CDR1 SGHRS, CDR2 YFSETQ. Trimming left V 7 bases short and J 2 bases short, with 16 bases between. This CDR3 is built from 14 residues. The DNA of the CDR3 is TGCGCCAGCTGTCGGCAGGACGGCCCCTACGAGCAGTACTTC. Amino acids: CASCRQDGPYEQYF.

The chain combines TRBV7-9 with TRBJ2-1; D is unclear. Germline-derived CDR1 and CDR2 are SEHNR and FQNEAQ (reference sequence). CDR3 length equals 17 residues. Trimming took off 3 bases at V and 0 bases at J, with 15 bases between the two ends. CDR3 nucleotide sequence: TGTGCCAGCAGCTTCCCCACCGCACTGAGCTCCTACAATGAGCAGTTCTTC. Translating it yields CASSFPTALSSYNEQFF.

The table lists this clonotype with many counts. The rearrangement joins TRBV7-2 to TRBJ1-2; no clear D gene. The CDR3 has 13 residues. From germline, CDR1 is SGHTA and CDR2 FQGNSA. V lost 2 bases, J lost 7 bases, and 11 bases lay in between. Here the CDR3 reads CASSLPYRGGYTF. CDR3 coding DNA: TGTGCCAGCAGCTTACCTTACCGGGGTGGCTACACCTTC.

In DNA, the CDR3 is TGTGCCAGCAGTTACTTCGTCCAGGGGTCCGGGGAGCTGTTTTTT. Amino acid sequence: CASSYFVQGSGELFF. The chain combines TRBV6-6 with TRBJ2-2, with D perhaps TRBD1 (6 bases). Trimming shortened V by 1 base and J by 6 bases, and 12 bases separated the two germline ends. From germline, CDR1 is MNHNY and CDR2 SVGAGI (reference sequence). This CDR3 is built from 15 residues.

This chain uses TRBV2 with TRBJ1-5, with D unresolved. The CDR3 is made up of 11 amino acids. V was pared by 4 bases and J by 11 bases, with 9 bases between. Per the germline V gene, CDR1 is SNHLY and CDR2 is FYNNEI. CDR3 loop: CASSGSAAQHF. Written as DNA, the CDR3 is TGTGCCAGCAGTGGGTCGGCCGCCCAGCATTTT.